This passage covers 3 T cell receptor beta chains from one sample sequenced in a study of shared clonotypes between healthy human individuals. Measured with immunoSEQ multiplex PCR; TCRdb has only the in-frame clones, and not every one. Of 1 million to 1.3 million clones listed, about 80% are singletons. The specimen was memory CD4+ T cells from PBMCs. Regarding subset: CD45RA-negative fraction. The receptors come from a man between 18 and 35 years old in good health. Some clones in this sample may be carry-over from other donors' samples.

Notes on this clone: In the same sample, other DNA sequences code for this CDR3. This rearrangement joins TRBV5-1 to TRBJ2-2, with D unresolved. The CDR3 consists of 14 residues. The V end lost 0 bases, the J end lost 5 bases, and 8 bases lay between the germline ends. From germline, CDR1 is SGHRS and CDR2 YFSETQ. The CDR3 bases are TGCGCCAGCAGCTTGGGTCCCTCGACCGGGGAGCTGTTTTTT. Its translation is CASSLGPSTGELFF.

The rearrangement uses TRBV29-1 and TRBJ1-2; weak D call: TRBD1 (5 bases). The CDR3 has 11 residues. Looked up from germline, CDR1 is SQVTM and CDR2 is ANQGSEA. The CDR3 is CSQGDSGGYTF. The CDR3 bases are TGCAGTCAGGGAGATTCGGGTGGCTACACCTTC.

Only one count was recorded for this clone. J is TRBJ2-1 and V is TRBV14, with 11 nucleotides matching TRBD2. The length of the CDR3 is 16 residues. Trimming cost V 5 bases and J 4 bases; bases outside gene matches: 7. The germline gives CDR1 SGHDN, CDR2 FVKESK. CDR3 nucleotides: TGTGCCAGCAGCAGCCTAGCGGGAGGAGAATACAATGAGCAGTTCTTC. This codes for CASSSLAGGEYNEQFF.